This entry features one TCR beta chain sequence. This sample stems from a study of blood T cell repertoires in COVID-19. Germline loops: CDR1 KGHDR, CDR2 SFDVKD. The V and J ends lost 4 bases and 2 bases respectively, with 10 bases between them. There are 14 residues in the CDR3. Authors' processing steps: Reference gene primer amplification gave nucleated cell count estimates. Assay: immunoSEQ multiplex PCR; the TCRdb copy retains only in-frame clones and omits some. The DNA was the basis for D and trimming; V, J and clone size are from that table. The profile covers 150,000 or so clones, with 87% appearing a single time and roughly 1.5% taken by the ten largest.

The sample comprised peripheral blood. This sequence was found in a woman aged 50 to 65 with acute or convalescent COVID-19. The chain uses TRBV24-1 and TRBJ2-5, with a weak D call TRBD1 (5 bases). CDR3 sequence: CATSEPGIQETQYF. CDR3 sequence (DNA): TGTGCCACCAGTGAGCCAGGGATACAAGAGACCCAGTACTTC.